This T cell receptor (beta chain) is drawn from a study of blood T cell repertoires in COVID-19 (dated by TCRdb to the early 2020s). Context from the whole study: Collaborator samples came from the United States, Italy and Spain and covered acute and convalescent phases of COVID-19. Samples came from the ongoing ImmuneRACE study (first 160 participants) plus 1,254 subjects from 6 global collaborators. Deeply sampled blood TCRbeta repertoires from subjects exposed to, actively infected with, or recovered from COVID-19 were included in the dataset. The repertoires were made available in a free public database intended to serve as a resource for research on the immune response to SARS-CoV-2. Where available, HLA class I and class II types were taken from metadata supplied by the sample provider and were not determined by assay-based typing. Nearly every sample came with metadata listing a de-identified subject ID, COVID-19 status, age in years and sex. The prospective study material was composed of cDNA or gDNA derived from T cells, B-cell-depleted T cells, or PBMCs.

Worth noting for this clone: The specificity of this receptor is unknown. The input lacks base qualities; no much larger clone sits a single base away.

The cysteine opens and the phenylalanine closes a CDR3 of 13 amino acids. Only the CDR3 part of the read is kept: 39 bases, read in frame from the first base. V drops 3 bases and J drops 5 bases, leaving 7 bases in between. TCRbeta CDR3 regions were amplified from genomic DNA using the immunoSEQ Assay, a bias-controlled multiplex PCR. The paper's data handling went like this. Within the assay, amplification of reference gene primers was used to estimate how many nucleated cells each sample contained. To quantify the absolute abundance of each unique TCRbeta CDR3 rearrangement, sequence reads were collapsed and filtered. For each sample, productive Simpson clonality was calculated by taking the square root of Simpson's diversity index across productive rearrangements. TCRdb holds this immuneACCESS table with in-frame rearrangements only. Some clones are missing; in checked studies, unresolved V genes explain under half, and the rest has no known cause. V and J calls and clone size are those listed in that table; D and trimming were worked out from the DNA. Within this sample are a few hundred thousand clones, with 85% to 90% of them counted one time only. In total, the top ten clones hold approximately 6% of the sample.

What the study reported, not specific to this receptor: The amount of clinical and demographic metadata varied by source and participant and was provided uncurated.

A second Seattle source provided samples from volunteer blood donors who had recovered from COVID-19. Each collaborating institution followed its own protocols to collect whole blood in K2EDTA tubes. Collaborator samples were shipped for TCRbeta analysis as frozen whole blood, isolated PBMCs, or DNA extracted from either sample type. The sequence is built from TRBV12-3 or TRBV12-4 and TRBJ2-2, with a tentative D gene TRBD2 over 5 matching bases. This TCR was recovered from a man aged 60 to 75 who had recovered from COVID-19. Sequencing was carried out using peripheral blood. The CDR3 amino acid sequence is: CASSFRETGELFF. The nucleotide sequence is given as TGTGCCAGCAGTTTCCGGGAAACCGGGGAGCTGTTTTTT.